What follows are 2 T cell receptor beta chains derived from one specimen sequenced in a study of T cell responses to AZD1222 COVID-19 vaccine. TCRdb keeps only in-frame clones here, not all; method: immunoSEQ multiplex PCR. The data hold 98,000 or so clones, with approximately 91% observed a single time. Here the sequenced sample was peripheral blood, taken 28 days after the second AZD1222 dose. These receptors all stem from an adult who received the AZD1222 COVID-19 vaccine.

This clone was seen more than once but under ten times. J is TRBJ2-7 and V is TRBV18; D not certain. The germline CDR1 and CDR2 sequences are KGHSH and LQKENI. Trimming pared 0 bases from V and 1 base from J, leaving 7 bases between. This CDR3 contains 14 residues. The chain's CDR3 is CASSPPAESYEQYF. The DNA of the CDR3 is TGTGCCAGCTCACCACCGGCGGAATCCTACGAGCAGTACTTC.

The rearrangement joins TRBV5-1 to TRBJ2-5; D might be TRBD1 (6 bases). This CDR3 comprises 17 residues. Deletions cut 3 bases from V and 7 bases from J, with 25 bases between. CDR1 SGHRS and CDR2 YFSETQ come from the germline V gene. Here the CDR3 reads CASSWGNTGTRESTQYF. For the CDR3, the DNA is TGCGCCAGCAGCTGGGGAAACACCGGGACAAGGGAGTCGACCCAGTACTTC.